What follows are 20 T cell receptor beta chains derived from one specimen sequenced in a study of T cell repertoires in cytomegalovirus infection. One entry per CDR3 protein results from TCRdb running MiXCR on the reads. The data show about 260,000 distinct CDR3 sequences, roughly an eighth seen once. The specimen sequenced was PBMCs. The receptors here all came from a human donor in good health (CMV status not recorded). Some clones in this sample may be carry-over from other donors' samples.

This clonotype was seen only a few times. The chain links TRBV29-1 to TRBJ2-7; D gene unclear. This CDR3 region has 11 residues. Trimming removed 0 bases from V and 4 bases from J, with 4 bases in between. The germline gives CDR1 SQVTM, CDR2 ANQGSEA. CDR3 protein: CSVEDNYEQYF. For the CDR3, the DNA is TGCAGCGTTGAAGATAATTACGAGCAGTACTTC.

The CDR3 sequence is CASLGQGDITNEKLFF. The CDR3 DNA follows: TGTGCCAGCTTGGGACAGGGAGACATCACTAATGAAAAACTGTTTTTT. The V and J genes are TRBV2 and TRBJ1-4; 9 nucleotides line up with TRBD1. There are 16 residues in the CDR3. The germline CDR1 and CDR2 sequences are SNHLY and FYNNEI. With V trimmed by 8 bases and J by 2 bases, 9 bases remained unmatched.

This clonotype was seen ten or more times. V is TRBV7-8 and J is TRBJ1-1; D may be TRBD1 (5 bases). Trimming removed 5 bases from V and 7 bases from J, with 17 bases in between. Germline assignment: CDR1 SGHVS and CDR2 FQNEAQ. The CDR3 extends over 14 amino acids. The CDR3, as DNA: TGTGCCAGCAGCCCCGACGGGGCGAGAGTTGAAGCTTTCTTT. Protein product: CASSPDGARVEAFF.

This clonotype occurred many times. The chain recombines TRBV4-1 with TRBJ1-2; possible D gene TRBD1, 5 bases. CDR1 is MGHRA and CDR2 is YSYEKL in the germline V gene. The CDR3 is 14 amino acids. V lost 0 bases to trimming and J lost 2 bases, with 7 bases between them. CDR3: CASSQDRGNYGYTF. DNA for the CDR3: TGCGCCAGCAGCCAAGACCGGGGCAACTATGGCTACACCTTC.

This clonotype was observed a handful of times. The chain has TRBV19 and TRBJ1-1; possible D gene TRBD1, 6 bases. The CDR3 totals 16 residues. Trimming pared 4 bases from V and 5 bases from J, leaving 20 bases between. Germline CDR1 reads LNHDA; CDR2 reads SQIVND (reference sequence). Written as DNA, the CDR3 is TGTGCCAGTAGTAGTGAGGGGGGGGGGTTGGGAACTGAAGCTTTCTTT. Its protein is CASSSEGGGLGTEAFF.

This clonotype has ten or more counts. This rearrangement joins TRBV12-3 or TRBV12-4 to TRBJ1-1; 8 positions match TRBD1. V trimming: 5 bases; J trimming: 6 bases; junction bases outside the gene matches: 14. The CDR3 is made up of 16 amino acids. The CDR3, as DNA: TGTGCCAGCAGTATCACAGGGGGGTTGAATTCCCCTGAAGCTTTCTTT. Protein product: CASSITGGLNSPEAFF.

The chain carries TRBV18 and TRBJ1-1; D is undetermined. V lost 2 bases to trimming and J lost 4 bases, with 5 bases between them. CDR3 length: 12 amino acids. Germline V gene lookup returns CDR1 KGHSH and CDR2 LQKENI. This CDR3 is CASSPGLTEAFF. The CDR3 bases are TGTGCCAGCTCACCAGGCCTCACTGAAGCTTTCTTT.

The chain has TRBV2 and TRBJ2-1; D unclear. The CDR3 is 12 residues long. Trimming took 7 bases from V and 1 from J, leaving 5 bases between them. The germline gives CDR1 SNHLY, CDR2 FYNNEI. The CDR3 is CASNPSYNEQFF. Written as DNA, the CDR3 is TGTGCCAGCAATCCGTCCTACAATGAGCAGTTCTTC.

The rearrangement uses TRBV19 and TRBJ1-5; D is perhaps TRBD1 (6 bases). V was cut by 4 bases and J by 7 bases, with 14 bases left in between. The germline V gene encodes CDR1 LNHDA and CDR2 SQIVND (reference sequence). The CDR3 sequence is 14 residues long. The CDR3 region has the DNA TGTGCCAGTAGTAAGCGGGCAGGGGCACAGCCCCAGCATTTT. Protein sequence: CASSKRAGAQPQHF.

This clonotype has at least ten counts. The chain uses TRBV7-2 and TRBJ2-7; 7 positions match TRBD1. The CDR3 consists of 20 residues. V trimming: 1 base; J trimming: 3 bases; junction bases outside the gene matches: 21. Germline V gene lookup returns CDR1 SGHTA and CDR2 FQGNSA. The CDR3 sequence is CASSLGKRGLSSVFRYEQYF. The CDR3 DNA reads as TGTGCCAGCAGCTTAGGGAAAAGGGGGCTCTCTTCGGTTTTTCGCTACGAGCAGTACTTC.

The gene calls are TRBV5-4 and TRBJ2-1; D may be TRBD1 (5 bases). Germline values: CDR1 SGHNT, CDR2 YYREEE (reference sequence). This CDR3 is built from 15 residues. V was cut by 3 bases and J by 2 bases, with 12 bases left in between. CDR3 protein: CASSSPDTTYNEQFF. The CDR3 DNA sequence: TGTGCCAGCAGCTCCCCGGACACCACCTACAATGAGCAGTTCTTC.

This clonotype was seen at least ten times. V usage is TRBV7-2 and J usage is TRBJ2-1; the D gene is possibly TRBD1 (6 bases). The CDR3 contains 15 residues. Between the trimmed V and J ends, which lost 5 bases and 1 base, there was a span of 12 bases. Germline V gene lookup returns CDR1 SGHTA and CDR2 FQGNSA. This chain's CDR3 is CASSPHRVSYNEQFF. The CDR3 nucleotides are TGTGCCAGCAGCCCTCACAGGGTTTCCTACAATGAGCAGTTCTTC. Full variable domain (outside the CDR3, taken from reference TRBV7-2 and TRBJ2-1): GAGVSQSPSNKVTEKGKDVELRCDPISGHTALYWYRQSLGQGLEFLIYFQGNSAPDKSGLPSDRFSAERTGGSVSTLTIQRTQQEDSAVYLCASSPHRVSYNEQFFGPGTRLTVL.

Notes on this clonotype: This may stem from a read error, because a much larger clone lies one nucleotide away. The chain combines TRBV25-1 with TRBJ2-7, with a weak D call TRBD1 (5 bases). The CDR3 has 13 amino acids. The V gene's germline CDR1 is MGHDK and CDR2 SYGVNS. The CDR3 here is CASCEDSSYEQYF. The DNA for the CDR3 is TGTGCCAGCTGTGAAGACAGCTCCTACGAGCAGTACTTC.

The chain uses TRBV10-3 and TRBJ1-6; D is undetermined. The CDR3 contains 12 residues. Trimming shortened V by 9 bases and J by 7 bases, and 10 bases separated the two germline ends. Germline V gene data show CDR1 as ENHRY and CDR2 as SYGVKD. For the CDR3, the DNA is TGTGCCATTGCGGCTGGGAATTCACCCCTCCACTTT. Residues: CAIAAGNSPLHF.

Many counts were recorded for this clonotype. This chain uses TRBV7-2 with TRBJ2-1; TRBD2 matches at 7 bases. The CDR3 is 13 amino acids. The germline V gene encodes CDR1 SGHTA and CDR2 FQGNSA. Trimming cost V 5 bases and J 4 bases; bases outside gene matches: 2. CDR3 amino acids: CASSGTIYNEQFF. For the CDR3, the DNA is TGTGCCAGCAGCGGGACTATTTACAATGAGCAGTTCTTC.

The rearrangement links TRBV19 to TRBJ2-1; 11 bases match TRBD2. Trimming removed 9 bases from V and 4 bases from J; junction bases left unmatched: 8. CDR1 is LNHDA, CDR2 SQIVND, per germline (reference sequence). The CDR3 is 15 amino acids. CDR3 loop: CASKVVAGGYNEQFF. DNA for the CDR3: TGTGCCAGCAAGGTGGTAGCGGGGGGGTACAATGAGCAGTTCTTC. Full variable domain (rest looked up from reference TRBV19 and TRBJ2-1): DGGITQSPKYLFRKEGQNVTLSCEQNLNHDAMYWYRQDPGQGLRLIYYSQIVNDFQKGDIAEGYSVSREKKESFPLTVTSAQKNPTAFYLCASKVVAGGYNEQFFGPGTRLTVL.

The chain employs TRBV9 and TRBJ2-3, with D possibly called TRBD1 or TRBD2 (5 bases each). CDR1 SGDLS and CDR2 YYNGEE come from the germline V gene. V gave up 0 bases and J gave up 1 base, with 12 bases separating them. The length of the CDR3 is 16 residues. For the CDR3, the DNA is TGTGCCAGCAGCGTAGATGGCAGAGGGGGCACAGATACGCAGTATTTT. Its protein product is CASSVDGRGGTDTQYF.

This clonotype was picked up a small number of times. V is TRBV7-3 and J is TRBJ2-5; 9 nucleotides match TRBD2. Unmatched junction bases numbered 3, after V lost 1 base and J lost 3 bases. Germline CDR1 is SGHTA and CDR2 is FQGTGA. The length of the CDR3 is 15 residues. CDR3: CASSLRRGGKETQYF. The DNA for the CDR3 is TGTGCCAGCAGCTTAAGGCGGGGGGGCAAAGAGACCCAGTACTTC.

In its sample, this clonotype was seen a few times. The chain couples TRBV20-1 to TRBJ1-5, with a weak D call TRBD1 (5 bases). V was shortened by 0 bases and J by 1 base, with 13 bases between the two germline ends. Germline assignment: CDR1 DFQATT and CDR2 SNEGSKA (reference sequence). The length of the CDR3 is 16 residues. The CDR3 DNA reads as TGCAGTGCTAGAGATTGGGGGAGACAGAGCAATCAGCCCCAGCATTTT. It encodes CSARDWGRQSNQPQHF.

This clonotype has only a few counts. The chain is built from TRBV5-4 and TRBJ2-5; tentative D call: TRBD2 (5 bases). V was pared by 4 bases and J by 2 bases, with 12 bases between. Germline V gene data show CDR1 as SGHNT and CDR2 as YYREEE (reference sequence). The CDR3 is made up of 14 amino acids. This CDR3 is CASSTEVRQETQYF. In DNA form, the CDR3 reads TGTGCCAGCAGCACGGAGGTACGTCAAGAGACCCAGTACTTC. Full variable domain (remainder filled in from reference TRBV5-4 and TRBJ2-5): ETGVTQSPTHLIKTRGQQVTLRCSSQSGHNTVSWYQQALGQGPQFIFQYYREEENGRGNFPPRFSGLQFPNYSSELNVNALELDDSALYLCASSTEVRQETQYFGPGTRLLVL.